One and the same sample provided the 16 T cell receptor beta chains below, sequenced in a study of control samples from healthy donors and cancer patients. Generated by immunoSEQ multiplex PCR, the TCRdb table keeps only in-frame clones and is missing some. Of about 160,000 clones in the sample, about 95% were seen once. Sequencing was performed on PBMCs. These receptors all stem from a man aged 60-69 years with colorectal cancer.

The chain employs TRBV3-1 (or the pseudogene TRBV3-2) and TRBJ1-2; tentatively, D is TRBD1 (5 bases). Looked up from germline, CDR1 is LGHDT and CDR2 is YNNKEL (reference sequence). The CDR3 length is 13 residues. V lost 3 bases to trimming and J lost 6 bases, with 11 bases between them. The CDR3 reads CASSQRGWDGYTF. CDR3 sequence (DNA): TGTGCCAGCAGCCAGCGGGGGTGGGATGGCTACACCTTC.

This chain connects TRBV7-8 to TRBJ2-3; 7 bases map to TRBD1. This CDR3 is 16 amino acids long. The ends lost 5 bases at V and 2 bases at J; junction bases unmatched: 10. Looked up from germline, CDR1 is SGHVS and CDR2 is FQNEAQ. The CDR3 here is CASSEGRDSVTDTQYF. CDR3 bases: TGTGCCAGCAGCGAAGGACGGGACAGCGTCACAGATACGCAGTATTTT.

CDR3 sequence (DNA): TGTGCCAGCAGTGAAATAGGTAGACTAGGGGAGACCCAGTACTTC. Protein product: CASSEIGRLGETQYF. The V and J genes are TRBV6-1 and TRBJ2-5, with D possibly being TRBD2 (6 bases). V dropped 2 bases and J dropped 5 bases, with 15 bases sitting between them. CDR3 length equals 15 residues. Germline CDR1 and CDR2: MNHNS and SASEGT.

The chain couples TRBV3-1 (or the pseudogene TRBV3-2) to TRBJ2-2, with 8 nucleotides matching TRBD1. The V gene's germline CDR1 is LGHDT and CDR2 YNNKEL (reference sequence). This CDR3 is 16 amino acids long. With V trimmed by 4 bases and J by 0 bases, 4 bases remained unmatched. CDR3 region: CASSRRTGSNTGELFF. CDR3 DNA sequence: TGTGCCAGCAGCCGACGGACAGGGTCGAACACCGGGGAGCTGTTTTTT.

This clone was picked up a small number of times. The genes are TRBV7-9 and TRBJ1-2; D perhaps matches TRBD1 (6 bases). V was pared by 5 bases and J by 3 bases, with 10 bases between. Germline CDR1 SEHNR, CDR2 FQNEAQ (reference sequence). This CDR3 spans 13 amino acids. This CDR3 reads CASSHRDYYGYTF. CDR3 nucleotides: TGTGCCAGCAGCCACAGGGATTACTATGGCTACACCTTC.

This clone came up a few times. This chain uses TRBV19 with TRBJ1-4; 8 positions match TRBD1. This CDR3 spans 16 amino acids. V lost 3 bases to trimming and J lost 5 bases; unmatched junction nucleotides: 8. The V gene's germline CDR1 is LNHDA and CDR2 SQIVND (reference sequence). In DNA form, the CDR3 reads TGTGCCAGTAGTATGGGACAGGTACTTAGAAATGAAAAACTGTTTTTT. Protein sequence: CASSMGQVLRNEKLFF.

The rearrangement links TRBV27 to TRBJ2-1, with D maybe TRBD2 (5 bases). CDR3 length equals 17 residues. Germline V lookup: CDR1 MNHEY, CDR2 SMNVEV (reference sequence). Deletions cut 2 bases from V and 0 bases from J, with 14 bases between. For the CDR3, the DNA is TGTGCCAGCAGTTTAAGGGCTAGCACCCGCTCCTACAATGAGCAGTTCTTC. Amino acid sequence: CASSLRASTRSYNEQFF.

V usage is TRBV24-1 and J usage is TRBJ1-2, with D possibly being TRBD1 (5 bases). This CDR3 is 14 amino acids long. Germline V gives CDR1 KGHDR, CDR2 SFDVKD. Trimming took 5 bases from V and 8 from J, leaving 17 bases between them. Here the CDR3 reads CATSGRNRWGGYTF. In nucleotides, the CDR3 is TGTGCCACCAGTGGGAGGAACAGGTGGGGGGGCTACACCTTC.

V and J are TRBV29-1 and TRBJ1-1; the match to TRBD1 covers 7 bases. The CDR3 totals 11 residues. The germline CDR1 and CDR2 sequences are SQVTM and ANQGSEA. V shed 7 bases, J shed 8 bases, and the junction held 7 bases outside the gene matches. The CDR3 DNA follows: TGCAGCGGACAGGGTCTGGGGGAAGCTTTCTTT. Its protein product is CSGQGLGEAFF.

This chain joins TRBV3-1 (or the pseudogene TRBV3-2) and TRBJ1-5, with 10 bases identical to TRBD1. Losses at the gene ends were 4 bases for V and 7 bases for J; bases not matched to a gene: 7. Germline V gene data show CDR1 as LGHDT and CDR2 as YNNKEL (reference sequence). This CDR3 has 15 residues. Here the CDR3 reads CASSLLGTGAQPQHF. The DNA of the CDR3 is TGTGCCAGCAGCCTACTCGGGACAGGGGCACAGCCCCAGCATTTT.

V is TRBV5-1 and J is TRBJ2-1; D possibly corresponds to TRBD1 (6 bases). This CDR3 contains 17 residues. Germline CDR1 is SGHRS and CDR2 is YFSETQ. V was trimmed by 2 bases and J by 4 bases, leaving 19 bases between them. The CDR3 region is CASSFGPQGLGYNEQFF. CDR3 bases: TGCGCCAGCAGCTTTGGACCACAGGGTCTGGGTTACAATGAGCAGTTCTTC. The complete variable domain, with remaining parts taken from reference TRBV5-1 and TRBJ2-1, reads KAGVTQTPRYLIKTRGQQVTLSCSPISGHRSVSWYQQTPGQGLQFLFEYFSETQRNKGNFPGRFSGRQFSNSRSEMNVSTLELGDSALYLCASSFGPQGLGYNEQFFGPGTRLTVL.

J is TRBJ1-4 and V is TRBV5-1, with 7 bases fitting TRBD1. Germline V gene sequence: CDR1 SGHRS, CDR2 YFSETQ. The CDR3 consists of 14 residues. Trimming at V came to 4 bases and at J to 5 bases, leaving 5 bases not matched to a gene. The CDR3 nucleotides read TGCGCCAGCAGCGCGGGACAGTTCAATGAAAAACTGTTTTTT. This codes for CASSAGQFNEKLFF.

The J gene is TRBJ1-1, the V gene TRBV7-6, with a tentative D call TRBD1 (5 bases). This CDR3 comprises 13 residues. Trimming took off 4 bases at V and 11 bases at J, with 17 bases between the two ends. CDR1 and CDR2 (germline): SGHVS, FNYEAQ. The CDR3 coding sequence is TGTGCCAGCAGCTCCACTGCAGGGAAAAGGGCTTTCTTT. Protein product: CASSSTAGKRAFF.

This clone was observed a handful of times. This chain connects TRBV10-3 to TRBJ2-5; 9 bases are shared with TRBD1. The CDR3 contains 15 residues. Unmatched junction bases numbered 10, after V lost 6 bases and J lost 5 bases. Germline CDR1 ENHRY, CDR2 SYGVKD. The CDR3 nucleotides read TGTGCCATCAGAATACAGGGGGCCCAGGGGGAGACCCAGTACTTC. Translated: CAIRIQGAQGETQYF.

J is TRBJ1-2 and V is TRBV5-5, with TRBD1 matching 10 bases. The V gene's germline CDR1 is SGHKS and CDR2 YYEKEE (reference sequence). The J segment lost 4 bases and the V segment lost 0 bases, leaving 0 bases of the junction unmatched. The CDR3 runs 14 residues. This CDR3 is CASSLGTGGYGYTF. For the CDR3, the DNA is TGTGCCAGCAGCTTGGGGACAGGGGGCTATGGCTACACCTTC.

This sequence joins TRBV7-8 and TRBJ2-1; D is perhaps TRBD2 (5 bases). The CDR3 has 15 amino acids. Germline V CDR1 and CDR2: SGHVS, FQNEAQ. The V and J ends lost 1 base and 3 bases respectively, with 10 bases between them. The CDR3 region is CASSLGGRNYNEQFF. In nucleotides, the CDR3 is TGTGCCAGCAGCTTAGGAGGGAGAAACTACAATGAGCAGTTCTTC.